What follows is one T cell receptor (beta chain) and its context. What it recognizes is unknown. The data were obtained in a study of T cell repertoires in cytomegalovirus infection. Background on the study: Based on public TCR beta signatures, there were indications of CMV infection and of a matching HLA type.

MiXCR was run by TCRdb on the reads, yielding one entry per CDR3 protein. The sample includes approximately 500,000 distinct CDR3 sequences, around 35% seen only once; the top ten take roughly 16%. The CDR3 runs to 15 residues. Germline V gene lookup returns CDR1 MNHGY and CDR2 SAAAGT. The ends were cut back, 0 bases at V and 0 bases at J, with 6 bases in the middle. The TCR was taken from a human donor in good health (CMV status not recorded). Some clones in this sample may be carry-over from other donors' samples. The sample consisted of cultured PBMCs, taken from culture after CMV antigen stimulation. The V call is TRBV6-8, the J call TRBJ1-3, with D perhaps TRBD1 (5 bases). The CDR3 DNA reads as TGTGCCAGCAGTTACTCAGGGGACTCTGGAAACACCATATATTTT. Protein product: CASSYSGDSGNTIYF.